These T cell receptor beta chains were read from a single sample in a study of T-cell reconstitution after alpha-beta-depleted transplantation in children. TCRdb reprocessed the PCR reads via MiXCR and lists one record per CDR3 protein. The sample holds around 200,000 distinct CDR3 sequences; about 8.4% are singletons and the top ten take 35% to 40%. The sequencing used PBMCs, mostly from graft donor cells, collected 360 days after TCRalphabeta/CD19-depleted stem cell transplant. The receptors derive from a male patient between 2 and 10 years old who had a stem cell transplant for acute myeloid leukemia, so the T cells may come from the graft donor. Each CDR3 is given with its conserved first and last residue. Fields, in order: clone size, D gene, V gene, J gene, CDR3 protein, CDR3 DNA. D genes are given only for firm matches. Clone size appears in some rows only: once, few, many, or a class for an expanded clone.

>many|NA|TRBV9|TRBJ1-2
CASSVGRENYGYTF
TGTGCCAGCAGCGTGGGCAGAGAAAACTATGGCTACACCTTC
>many|NA|TRBV12-3/TRBV12-4|TRBJ2-1
CASTGSSYNEQFF
TGTGCCAGCACTGGGAGCTCCTACAATGAGCAGTTCTTC
>NA|TRBD1|TRBV20-1|TRBJ2-1
CSARDPRTGGYNEQFF
TGCAGTGCTAGAGATCCCCGGACAGGGGGTTACAATGAGCAGTTCTTC
>NA|NA|TRBV20-1|TRBJ2-5
CSARGASGRETQYF
TGCAGTGCTAGAGGGGCCAGCGGGCGAGAGACCCAGTACTTC
>few|TRBD1|TRBV10-3|TRBJ2-3
CAISAGQEADTQYF
TGTGCCATCAGTGCCGGACAGGAGGCAGATACGCAGTATTTT
>many|NA|TRBV4-1|TRBJ2-1
CASSQDVIFIEQFF
TGCGCCAGCAGCCAAGATGTTATCTTTATTGAGCAGTTCTTC
>few|TRBD2|TRBV27|TRBJ2-5
CASSPYPTSGGRAQYF
TGTGCCAGCAGCCCGTACCCAACTAGCGGCGGAAGGGCCCAGTACTTC
>few|NA|TRBV19|TRBJ1-5
CASSIERENQPQHF
TGTGCCAGTAGTATAGAAAGGGAAAATCAGCCCCAGCATTTT
>many|NA|TRBV5-1|TRBJ2-1
CASSFNRNGGSEQFF
TGCGCCAGCAGCTTTAACCGAAACGGAGGTAGTGAGCAGTTCTTC
>NA|TRBD2|TRBV7-2|TRBJ2-7
CATHSLGREGYEQYF
TGTGCCACCCATAGCCTGGGCCGGGAGGGTTACGAGCAGTACTTC
>many|NA|TRBV10-3|TRBJ2-5
CAIKTGQETQYF
TGTGCCATTAAAACGGGCCAAGAGACCCAGTACTTC
>many|NA|TRBV2|TRBJ2-5
CASSEGSQETQYF
TGTGCCAGCAGTGAGGGCAGCCAAGAGACCCAGTACTTC
>many|NA|TRBV6-2/TRBV6-3|TRBJ1-4
CASSLGRWNEKLFF
TGTGCCAGCAGTCTTGGACGGTGGAATGAAAAACTGTTTTTT
>few|NA|TRBV4-1|TRBJ2-5
CASSPYLGEQETQYF
TGCGCCAGCAGCCCATACCTCGGGGAGCAAGAGACCCAGTACTTC
>NA|NA|TRBV3-1|TRBJ1-6
CASCQRVPSTPLHF
TGTGCCTCCTGCCAGCGGGTCCCTAGTACACCCCTCCACTTT
>many|NA|TRBV12-3/TRBV12-4|TRBJ1-6
CASSQGQNSPLHF
TGTGCCAGCAGCCAAGGACAGAATTCACCCCTCCACTTT
>NA|NA|TRBV6-2/TRBV6-3|TRBJ2-5
CASSYGAARKETQYF
TGTGCCAGCAGTTACGGGGCGGCGAGGAAGGAGACCCAGTACTTC
>few|NA|TRBV2|TRBJ2-5
CAGSWAGSTF
TGTGCCGGGTCCTGGGCGGGTTCGACCTTC
>many|NA|TRBV20-1|TRBJ2-2
CSARRLANTGELFF
TGCAGTGCTAGAAGGCTCGCGAACACCGGGGAGCTGTTTTTT
>NA|NA|TRBV5-1|TRBJ2-4
CASSSSTVPIQYF
TGCGCCAGCAGCTCCTCGACGGTACCGATTCAGTACTTC
>many|NA|TRBV7-3|TRBJ2-1
CASSTDRYNEQFF
TGTGCCAGCAGCACAGACAGGTACAATGAGCAGTTCTTC
>many|NA|TRBV18|TRBJ1-1
CASSLGMDTEAFF
TGTGCCAGCTCACTGGGGATGGACACTGAAGCTTTCTTT
>many|TRBD2|TRBV6-2/TRBV6-3|TRBJ2-1
CASSYGLAGGYNEQFF
TGTGCCAGCAGTTACGGCCTAGCGGGAGGATACAATGAGCAGTTCTTC
>NA|TRBD2|TRBV7-9|TRBJ2-3
CASSLPTSGTDTQYF
TGTGCCAGCAGCTTACCGACTAGCGGCACAGATACGCAGTATTTT
>NA|NA|TRBV19|TRBJ1-5
CASSITGGNQPQHF
TGTGCCAGTAGTATAACCGGAGGCAATCAGCCCCAGCATTTT
>NA|TRBD1|TRBV6-2/TRBV6-3|TRBJ1-2
CATGTDNYGYTF
TGTGCCACCGGGACAGATAACTATGGCTACACCTTC
>few|TRBD2|TRBV12-3/TRBV12-4|TRBJ2-4
CASSPYTTSSGRRQNIQYF
TGTGCCAGCAGTCCTTATACGACGTCTAGCGGGAGACGTCAAAACATTCAGTACTTC